These 4 T cell receptor beta chains came from one sample sequenced in a study of brain metastases from non-small cell lung cancer. The method was immunoSEQ multiplex PCR; TCRdb's version includes in-frame clones alone and lacks a portion of them. This repertoire shows about 5,000 clones, nearly 90% found once; its top ten account for 10% to 15%. Sequenced sample: tissue from a brain metastasis. These receptors were taken from a donor over 35 with non-small cell lung cancer.

The rearrangement joins TRBV18 to TRBJ1-1; D is unclear. Germline V gene sequence: CDR1 KGHSH, CDR2 LQKENI. V was pared by 2 bases and J by 3 bases, with 7 bases between. The CDR3 sequence is 13 residues long. The CDR3 DNA reads TGTGCCAGCTCACCAGAGTTATACACTGAAGCTTTCTTT. It translates to CASSPELYTEAFF.

J is TRBJ1-6 and V is TRBV4-3; no reliable D call. Trimming took off 1 base at V and 9 bases at J, with 4 bases between the two ends. The CDR3 runs 12 residues. Germline assignment: CDR1 LGHNA and CDR2 YSLEER. The DNA of the CDR3 is TGCGCCAGCAGCCAAGTAGGTTCACCCCTCCACTTT. Encoded protein: CASSQVGSPLHF.

Points on this clone: One end of the junction varies from germline; a read error may be responsible. Other DNA sequences within the sample encode an identical CDR3. The chain recombines TRBV28 with TRBJ2-5; D is possibly TRBD1 or TRBD2 (6 bases each). The germline CDR1 and CDR2 sequences are MDHEN and SYDVKM. The CDR3 consists of 14 residues. The CDR3: CASSIQGPRETQYF. The CDR3 DNA reads TGTGCCAGCAGTATACAGGGTCCCCGGGAGACTCAGTACTTC.

This sequence joins TRBV6-9 and TRBJ1-5; maybe TRBD1 (6 bases). V shed 5 bases and J shed 0 bases, with 17 bases lying between them. The germline V gene encodes CDR1 MNHGY and CDR2 SVAAGI. The CDR3 runs 17 residues. The CDR3 nucleotides are TGTGCCAGCAGTGAGACCCCGGACAGCTATAGCAATCAGCCCCAGCATTTT. It encodes CASSETPDSYSNQPQHF.